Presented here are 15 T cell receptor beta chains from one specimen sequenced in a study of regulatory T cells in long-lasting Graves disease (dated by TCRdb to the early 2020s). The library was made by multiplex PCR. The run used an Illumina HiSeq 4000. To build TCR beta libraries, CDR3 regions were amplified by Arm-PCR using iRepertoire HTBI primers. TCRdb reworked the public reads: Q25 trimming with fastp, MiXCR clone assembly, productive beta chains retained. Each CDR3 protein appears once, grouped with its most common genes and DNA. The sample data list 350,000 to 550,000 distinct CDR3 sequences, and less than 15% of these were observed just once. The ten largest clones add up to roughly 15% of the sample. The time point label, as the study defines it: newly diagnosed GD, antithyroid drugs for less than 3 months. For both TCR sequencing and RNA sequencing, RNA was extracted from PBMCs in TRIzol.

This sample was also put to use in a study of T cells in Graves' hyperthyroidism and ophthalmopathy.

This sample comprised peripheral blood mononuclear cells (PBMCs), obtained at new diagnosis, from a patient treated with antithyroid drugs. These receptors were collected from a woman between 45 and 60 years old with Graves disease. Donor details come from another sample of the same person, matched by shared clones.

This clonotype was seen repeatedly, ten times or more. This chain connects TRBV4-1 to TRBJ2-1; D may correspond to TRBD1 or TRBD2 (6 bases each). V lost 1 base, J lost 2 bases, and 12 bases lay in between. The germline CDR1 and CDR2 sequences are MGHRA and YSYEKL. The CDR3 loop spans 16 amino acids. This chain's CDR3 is CASSQVGGPPYNEQFF. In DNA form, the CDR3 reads TGCGCCAGCAGCCAAGTAGGGGGGCCCCCCTACAATGAGCAGTTCTTC.

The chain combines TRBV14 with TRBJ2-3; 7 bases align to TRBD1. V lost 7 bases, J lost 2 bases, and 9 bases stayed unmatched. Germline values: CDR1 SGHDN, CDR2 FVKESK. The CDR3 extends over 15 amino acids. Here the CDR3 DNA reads TGTGCCAGCACCCTAGGACAGGACCTCACAGATACGCAGTATTTT. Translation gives CASTLGQDLTDTQYF. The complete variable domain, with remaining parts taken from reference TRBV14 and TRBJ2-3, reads EAGVTQFPSHSVIEKGQTVTLRCDPISGHDNLYWYRRVMGKEIKFLLHFVKESKQDESGMPNNRFLAERTGGTYSTLKVQPAELEDSGVYFCASTLGQDLTDTQYFGPGTRLTVL.

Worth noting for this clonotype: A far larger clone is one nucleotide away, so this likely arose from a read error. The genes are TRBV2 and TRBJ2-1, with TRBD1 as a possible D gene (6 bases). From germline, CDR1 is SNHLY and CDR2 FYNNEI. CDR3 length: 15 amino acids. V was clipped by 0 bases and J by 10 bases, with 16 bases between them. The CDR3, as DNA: TGTGCCAGCAGTGAAGCGGGGGCCTCCTCCTACGAGCAGTTCTTC. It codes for CASSEAGASSYEQFF.

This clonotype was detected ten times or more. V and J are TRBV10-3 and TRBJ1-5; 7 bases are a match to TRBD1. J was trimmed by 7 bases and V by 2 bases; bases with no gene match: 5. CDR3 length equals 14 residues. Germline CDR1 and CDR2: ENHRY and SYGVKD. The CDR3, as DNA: TGTGCCATCAGTGAGACAGGGGAGGTCCAGCCCCAGCATTTT. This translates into CAISETGEVQPQHF.

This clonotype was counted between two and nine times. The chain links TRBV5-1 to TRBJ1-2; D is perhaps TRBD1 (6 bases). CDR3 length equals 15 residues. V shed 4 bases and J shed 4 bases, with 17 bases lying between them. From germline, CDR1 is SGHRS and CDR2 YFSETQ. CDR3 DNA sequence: TGCGCCAGCAGCCAGAGTCCGGGACAACCCTATGGCTACACCTTC. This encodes CASSQSPGQPYGYTF. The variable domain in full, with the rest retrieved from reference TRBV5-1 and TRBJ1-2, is KAGVTQTPRYLIKTRGQQVTLSCSPISGHRSVSWYQQTPGQGLQFLFEYFSETQRNKGNFPGRFSGRQFSNSRSEMNVSTLELGDSALYLCASSQSPGQPYGYTFGSGTRLTVV.

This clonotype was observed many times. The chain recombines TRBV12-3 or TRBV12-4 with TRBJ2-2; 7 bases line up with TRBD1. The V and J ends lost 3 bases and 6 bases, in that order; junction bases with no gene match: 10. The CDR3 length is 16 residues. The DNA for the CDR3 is TGTGCCAGCAGTTTCCGACAGGGTGGAGTTGCCGGGGAGCTGTTTTTT. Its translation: CASSFRQGGVAGELFF.

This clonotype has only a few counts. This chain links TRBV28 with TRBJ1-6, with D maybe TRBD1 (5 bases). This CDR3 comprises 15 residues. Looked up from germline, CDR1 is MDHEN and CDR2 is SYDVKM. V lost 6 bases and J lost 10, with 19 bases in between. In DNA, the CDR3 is TGTGCCAGCAGCCGAGACCCCCCGGGGGGATCACCCCTCCACTTT. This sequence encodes CASSRDPPGGSPLHF.

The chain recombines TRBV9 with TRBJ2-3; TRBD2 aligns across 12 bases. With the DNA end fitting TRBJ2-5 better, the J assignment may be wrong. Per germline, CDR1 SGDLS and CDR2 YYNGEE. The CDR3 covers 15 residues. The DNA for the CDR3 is TGTGCCAGCAGCGTAGGACTAGCGGGAGTGGAGACCCAGTACTTC. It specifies CASSVGLAGVETQYF.

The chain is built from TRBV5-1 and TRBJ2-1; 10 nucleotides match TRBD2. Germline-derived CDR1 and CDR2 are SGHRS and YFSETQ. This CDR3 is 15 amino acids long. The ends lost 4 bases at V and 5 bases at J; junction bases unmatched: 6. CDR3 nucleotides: TGCGCCAGCAGCCCTTTAGCGGGAGGTGACAATGAGCAGTTCTTC. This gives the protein CASSPLAGGDNEQFF.

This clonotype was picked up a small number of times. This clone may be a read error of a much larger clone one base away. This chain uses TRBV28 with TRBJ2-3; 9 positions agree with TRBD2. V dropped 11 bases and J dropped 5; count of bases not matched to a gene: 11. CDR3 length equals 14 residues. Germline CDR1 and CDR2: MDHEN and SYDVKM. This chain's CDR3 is CACTAGGFLDTQYF. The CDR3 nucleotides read TGTGCCTGCACAGCGGGAGGTTTTTTAGATACGCAGTATTTT.

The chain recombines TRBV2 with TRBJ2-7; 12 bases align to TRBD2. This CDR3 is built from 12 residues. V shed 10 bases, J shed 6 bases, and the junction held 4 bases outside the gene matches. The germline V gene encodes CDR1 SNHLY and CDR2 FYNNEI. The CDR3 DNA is TGTGCCATCCCGGGACTAGCGGGCGAGCAGTACTTC. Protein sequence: CAIPGLAGEQYF. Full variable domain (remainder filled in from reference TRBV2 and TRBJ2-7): EPEVTQTPSHQVTQMGQEVILRCVPISNHLYFYWYRQILGQKVEFLVSFYNNEISEKSEIFDDQFSVERPDGSNFTLKIRSTKLEDSAMYFCAIPGLAGEQYFGPGTRLTVT.

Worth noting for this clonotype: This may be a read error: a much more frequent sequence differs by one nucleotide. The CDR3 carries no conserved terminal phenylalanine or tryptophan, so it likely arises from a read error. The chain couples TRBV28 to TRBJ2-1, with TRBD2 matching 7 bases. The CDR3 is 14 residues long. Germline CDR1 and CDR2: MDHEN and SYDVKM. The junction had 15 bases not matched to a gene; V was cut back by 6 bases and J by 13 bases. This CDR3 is CASSSGLVRLEQFL. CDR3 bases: TGTGCCAGCAGCTCAGGACTAGTCAGGCTTGAACAGTTCCTC.

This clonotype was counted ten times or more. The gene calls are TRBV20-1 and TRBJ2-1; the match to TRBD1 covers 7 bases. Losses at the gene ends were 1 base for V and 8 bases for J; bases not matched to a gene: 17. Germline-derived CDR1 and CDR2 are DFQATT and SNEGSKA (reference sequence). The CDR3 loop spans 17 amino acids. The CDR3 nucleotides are TGCAGTGCTAGAGTCCCCTATACAGGGGATTTAAAGGATGAGCAGTTCTTC. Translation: CSARVPYTGDLKDEQFF.

CDR3 in amino acids: CASSKTESLTDTQYF. In DNA form, the CDR3 reads TGCGCCAGCAGCAAGACAGAGTCTCTCACAGATACGCAGTATTTT. The chain combines TRBV5-1 with TRBJ2-3; D may be TRBD1 (5 bases). V gave up 4 bases and J gave up 2 bases, with 14 bases separating them. Per the germline V gene, CDR1 is SGHRS and CDR2 is YFSETQ. CDR3 length: 15 residues.

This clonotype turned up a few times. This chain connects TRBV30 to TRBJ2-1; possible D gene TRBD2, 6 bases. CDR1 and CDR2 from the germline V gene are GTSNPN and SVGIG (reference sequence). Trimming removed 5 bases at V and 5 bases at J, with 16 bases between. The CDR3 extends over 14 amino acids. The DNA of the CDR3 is TGTGCCTGGGCGGGGATCAGAATAAACAATGAGCAGTTCTTC. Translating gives CAWAGIRINNEQFF.